These T cell receptor beta chains were read from a single sample in a study of T-cell memory formation after mild COVID-19. TCRdb analysed the 5' RACE reads with MiXCR anew, one entry per CDR3 protein. This sample has roughly 550,000 distinct CDR3 sequences, with roughly 20% found just once. The specimen sequenced was PBMCs or a T cell subset sorted from them (not recorded which). Receptor source: an adult woman who had mild COVID-19 (a few samples of this study predate the infection). Cell type and time point are not known. Each CDR3 is given with its conserved first and last residue. A D gene is named only where the DNA matches it firmly. The listing skips clone size in some rows; elsewhere it reads once, few, many or a size class.

clone_size: -; cdr3_length: 13; v_call: TRBV7-9; d_call: -; j_call: TRBJ2-2; cdr3_aa: CASRAQGSGELFF; cdr3_nt: TGTGCCAGCAGGGCCCAGGGGTCCGGGGAGCTGTTTTTT
clone_size: few; cdr3_length: 14; v_call: TRBV27; d_call: -; j_call: TRBJ1-2; cdr3_aa: CASSFVQATYGYTF; cdr3_nt: TGTGCCAGCAGTTTTGTTCAAGCCACCTATGGCTACACCTTC
clone_size: -; cdr3_length: 16; v_call: TRBV10-3; d_call: TRBD2; j_call: TRBJ2-2; cdr3_aa: CATLRGTSGFTGELFF; cdr3_nt: TGTGCCACCCTAAGAGGTACTAGCGGGTTCACCGGGGAGCTGTTTTTT
clone_size: -; cdr3_length: 16; v_call: TRBV4-2; d_call: -; j_call: TRBJ2-3; cdr3_aa: CASSPRTARGTDTQYF; cdr3_nt: TGTGCCAGCAGCCCCAGAACCGCTCGGGGCACAGATACGCAGTATTTT
clone_size: few; cdr3_length: 16; v_call: TRBV11-2; d_call: -; j_call: TRBJ2-2; cdr3_aa: CASSLIAGENTGELFF; cdr3_nt: TGTGCCAGCAGCTTAATCGCGGGTGAGAACACCGGGGAGCTGTTTTTT
clone_size: -; cdr3_length: 15; v_call: TRBV5-1; d_call: -; j_call: TRBJ2-1; cdr3_aa: CASSHRTGSASEQFF; cdr3_nt: TGCGCCAGCAGCCACCGAACCGGGAGTGCTAGTGAGCAGTTCTTC
clone_size: few; cdr3_length: 14; v_call: TRBV4-1; d_call: -; j_call: TRBJ1-2; cdr3_aa: CASSQGWGINGYTF; cdr3_nt: TGCGCCAGCAGCCAAGGATGGGGCATCAATGGCTACACCTTC
clone_size: -; cdr3_length: 16; v_call: TRBV19; d_call: -; j_call: TRBJ2-7; cdr3_aa: CASSTVAGTRSYEQYF; cdr3_nt: TGTGCCAGTAGTACCGTCGCCGGGACACGCTCCTACGAGCAGTACTTC
clone_size: -; cdr3_length: 12; v_call: TRBV4-3; d_call: -; j_call: TRBJ2-7; cdr3_aa: CARAPPFYEQYF; cdr3_nt: TGCGCCAGGGCCCCTCCCTTTTACGAGCAGTACTTC
clone_size: -; cdr3_length: 15; v_call: TRBV24-1; d_call: TRBD1; j_call: TRBJ2-3; cdr3_aa: CATSDRDRYTDTQYF; cdr3_nt: TGTGCCACCAGTGATAGGGACAGATACACAGATACGCAGTATTTT
clone_size: -; cdr3_length: 14; v_call: TRBV5-1; d_call: -; j_call: TRBJ1-2; cdr3_aa: CASSLEGYNYGYTF; cdr3_nt: TGCGCCAGCAGCTTGGAGGGTTACAACTATGGCTACACCTTC
clone_size: few; cdr3_length: 14; v_call: TRBV12-3/TRBV12-4; d_call: -; j_call: TRBJ2-5; cdr3_aa: CASSLSMGWVTQYF; cdr3_nt: TGTGCCAGCAGTTTAAGTATGGGTTGGGTAACCCAGTACTTC
clone_size: -; cdr3_length: 13; v_call: TRBV27; d_call: TRBD1; j_call: TRBJ2-3; cdr3_aa: CASRMTGGSTQYF; cdr3_nt: TGTGCCAGCAGGATGACAGGGGGCTCTACGCAGTATTTT
clone_size: -; cdr3_length: 13; v_call: TRBV4-3; d_call: -; j_call: TRBJ1-1; cdr3_aa: CASSHERDTEAFF; cdr3_nt: TGCGCCAGCAGCCATGAAAGGGACACTGAAGCTTTCTTT
clone_size: many; cdr3_length: 15; v_call: TRBV7-9; d_call: TRBD2; j_call: TRBJ2-1; cdr3_aa: CASSFGLAGFNEQFF; cdr3_nt: TGTGCCAGCAGCTTCGGACTAGCGGGATTTAATGAGCAGTTCTTC
clone_size: few; cdr3_length: 15; v_call: TRBV23-1; d_call: -; j_call: TRBJ2-5; cdr3_aa: CASSRPGHGRETQYF; cdr3_nt: TGCGCCAGCAGTCGGCCGGGCCACGGGCGAGAGACCCAGTACTTC